This is a list of T cell receptor beta chains from one sample in a study of beta chain features in type 1 diabetes. TCRdb keeps only in-frame clones here, not all; method: immunoSEQ multiplex PCR. The sample holds a few hundred thousand clones; approximately 13% are singletons and the top ten take roughly 0.015%. The material sequenced was naive CD4+ T cells from blood. These receptors were collected from a woman aged 18-29 years with type 1 diabetes. Both conserved end residues are part of each CDR3.

v_call cdr3_aa
TRBV29-1 CSVAYRGATEAFF
TRBV30 CAWSYRGTGELFF
TRBV29-1 CSVAIKQGRTEAFF
TRBV7-2 CASWIGGTSYNEQFF
TRBV4-1 CASSQVGGSGGQFF
TRBV18 CASSPIWQANEKLFF
TRBV18 CASSPGQSNQPQHF
TRBV4-1 CASSQTRGTGVRNSNNEQFF
TRBV30 CAWIGVNTEAFF
TRBV7-9 CASGRGGIKTGELFF
TRBV28 CASSLSTLLRRIYNEQFF
TRBV7-3 CASSLGALYNEQFF
TRBV5-4 CASSPRGGTEAFF
TRBV29-1 CSVERENIQYF
TRBV19 CATRDRGSSTEAFF
TRBV5-1 CASSLDRESPRELFF
TRBV5-1 CASSVGLAGLDTQYF
TRBV5-1 CASSSGTTTYEQYF
TRBV9 CASSVEGGNEQFF
TRBV2 CASRGGTGYQPQHF
TRBV28 CASSLPGQDGYTF
TRBV28 CASTTGTSVTGELFF